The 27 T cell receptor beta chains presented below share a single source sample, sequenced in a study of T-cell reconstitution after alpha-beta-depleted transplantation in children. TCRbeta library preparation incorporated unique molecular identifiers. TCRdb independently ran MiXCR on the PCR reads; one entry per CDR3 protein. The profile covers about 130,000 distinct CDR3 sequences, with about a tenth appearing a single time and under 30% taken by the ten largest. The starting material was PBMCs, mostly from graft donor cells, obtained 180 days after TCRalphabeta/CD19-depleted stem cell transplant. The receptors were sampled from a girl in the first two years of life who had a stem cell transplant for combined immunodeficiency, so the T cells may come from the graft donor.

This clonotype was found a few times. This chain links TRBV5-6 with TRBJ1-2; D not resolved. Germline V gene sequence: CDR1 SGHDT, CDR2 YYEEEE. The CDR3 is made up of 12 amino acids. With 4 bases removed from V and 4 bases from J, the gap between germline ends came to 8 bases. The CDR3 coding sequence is TGTGCCAGCAGCCCGACGGGCTATGGCTACACCTTC. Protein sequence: CASSPTGYGYTF.

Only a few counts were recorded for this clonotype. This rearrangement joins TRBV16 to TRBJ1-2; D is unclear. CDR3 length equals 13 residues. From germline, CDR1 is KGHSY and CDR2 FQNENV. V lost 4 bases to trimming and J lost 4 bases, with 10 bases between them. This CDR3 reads CASSLGPFYGYTF. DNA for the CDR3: TGTGCCAGCAGCCTCGGACCCTTCTATGGCTACACCTTC.

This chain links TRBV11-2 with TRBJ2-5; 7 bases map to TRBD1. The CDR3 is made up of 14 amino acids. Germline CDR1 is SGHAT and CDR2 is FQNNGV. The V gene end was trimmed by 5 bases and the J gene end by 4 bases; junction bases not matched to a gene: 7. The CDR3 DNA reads TGTGCCAGCAGCCGTAACAGGGGCCTAGAGACCCAGTACTTC. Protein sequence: CASSRNRGLETQYF. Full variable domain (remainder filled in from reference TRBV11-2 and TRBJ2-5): EAGVAQSPRYKIIEKRQSVAFWCNPISGHATLYWYQQILGQGPKLLIQFQNNGVVDDSQLPKDRFSAERLKGVDSTLKIQPAKLEDSAVYLCASSRNRGLETQYFGPGTRLLVL.

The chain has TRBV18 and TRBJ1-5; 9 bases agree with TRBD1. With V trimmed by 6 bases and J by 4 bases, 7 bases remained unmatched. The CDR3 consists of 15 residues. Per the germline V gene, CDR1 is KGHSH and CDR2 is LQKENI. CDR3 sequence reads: CASSPTGGPNQPQHF. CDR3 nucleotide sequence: TGTGCCAGCTCCCCAACAGGGGGCCCGAATCAGCCCCAGCATTTT.

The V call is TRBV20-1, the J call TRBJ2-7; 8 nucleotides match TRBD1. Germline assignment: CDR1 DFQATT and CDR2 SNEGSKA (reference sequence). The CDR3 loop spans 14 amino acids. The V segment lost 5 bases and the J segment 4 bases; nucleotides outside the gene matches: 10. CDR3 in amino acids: CSASTGTGAYEQYF. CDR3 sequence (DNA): TGCAGTGCTTCAACCGGGACAGGCGCGTACGAGCAGTACTTC.

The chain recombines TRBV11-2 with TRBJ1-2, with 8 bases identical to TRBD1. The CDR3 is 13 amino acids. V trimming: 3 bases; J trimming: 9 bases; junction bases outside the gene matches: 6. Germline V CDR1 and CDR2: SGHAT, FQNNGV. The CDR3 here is CASSFGQGLSYTF. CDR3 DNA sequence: TGTGCCAGCAGCTTCGGACAGGGATTGAGCTACACCTTC.

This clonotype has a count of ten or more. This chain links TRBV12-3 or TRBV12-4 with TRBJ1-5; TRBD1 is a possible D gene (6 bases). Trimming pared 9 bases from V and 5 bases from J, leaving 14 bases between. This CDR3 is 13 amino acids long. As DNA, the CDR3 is TGTGCCAGTGGTGGGGGGCCTCATCAGCCCCAGCATTTT. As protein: CASGGGPHQPQHF.

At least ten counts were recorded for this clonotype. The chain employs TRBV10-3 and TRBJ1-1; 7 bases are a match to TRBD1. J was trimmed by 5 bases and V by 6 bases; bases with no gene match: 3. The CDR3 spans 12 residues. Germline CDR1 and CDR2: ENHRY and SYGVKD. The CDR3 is CAIRAGGTEAFF. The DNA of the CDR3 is TGTGCCATCAGGGCAGGGGGGACTGAAGCTTTCTTT.

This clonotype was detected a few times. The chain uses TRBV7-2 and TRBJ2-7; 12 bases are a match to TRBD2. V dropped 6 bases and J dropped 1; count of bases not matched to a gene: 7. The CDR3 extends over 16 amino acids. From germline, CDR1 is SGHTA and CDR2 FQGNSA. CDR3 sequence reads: CASRSTGTSGSYEQYF. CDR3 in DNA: TGTGCCAGCAGGTCGACCGGGACTAGCGGGTCCTACGAGCAGTACTTC.

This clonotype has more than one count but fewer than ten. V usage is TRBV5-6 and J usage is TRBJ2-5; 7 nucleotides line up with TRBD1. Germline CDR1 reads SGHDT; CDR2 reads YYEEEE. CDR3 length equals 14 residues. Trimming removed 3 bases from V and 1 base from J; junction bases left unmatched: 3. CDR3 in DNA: TGTGCCAGCAGCTACGACAGGGTCCAAGAGACCCAGTACTTC. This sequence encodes CASSYDRVQETQYF.

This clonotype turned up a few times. As DNA, the CDR3 is TGCAGTGCTAGAGCCCCATATATACAGGGAGCCCCCTACAATGAGCAGTTCTTC. Its protein product is CSARAPYIQGAPYNEQFF. The chain couples TRBV20-1 to TRBJ2-1; D perhaps matches TRBD1 (6 bases). Germline CDR1 DFQATT, CDR2 SNEGSKA (reference sequence). There are 18 residues in the CDR3. V was clipped by 1 base and J by 2 bases, with 21 bases between them.

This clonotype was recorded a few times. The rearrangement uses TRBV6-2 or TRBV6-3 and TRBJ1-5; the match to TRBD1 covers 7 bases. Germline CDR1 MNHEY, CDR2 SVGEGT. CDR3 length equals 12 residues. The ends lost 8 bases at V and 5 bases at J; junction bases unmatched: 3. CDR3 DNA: TGTGCCAGCCAAACAGGGGATCAGCCCCAGCATTTT. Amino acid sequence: CASQTGDQPQHF.

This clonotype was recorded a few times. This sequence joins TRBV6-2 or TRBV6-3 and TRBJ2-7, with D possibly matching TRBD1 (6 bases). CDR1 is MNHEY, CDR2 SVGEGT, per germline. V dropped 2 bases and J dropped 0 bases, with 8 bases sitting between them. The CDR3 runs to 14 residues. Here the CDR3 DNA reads TGTGCCAGCAGTTACGAGGGGGTCTCCTACGAGCAGTACTTC. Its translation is CASSYEGVSYEQYF.

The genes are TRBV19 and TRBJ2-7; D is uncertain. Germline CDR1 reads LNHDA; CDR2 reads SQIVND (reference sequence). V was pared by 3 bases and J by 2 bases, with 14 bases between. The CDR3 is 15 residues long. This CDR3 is CASSMGGFPTYEQYF. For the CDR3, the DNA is TGTGCCAGTAGTATGGGCGGCTTTCCCACCTACGAGCAGTACTTC.

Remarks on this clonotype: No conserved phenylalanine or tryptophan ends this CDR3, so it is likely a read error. The CDR3 nucleotides are TGTGCCACCAGTGATTTTTTTATTGATACGCAGTATTTG. Translated: CATSDFFIDTQYL. V is TRBV24-1 and J is TRBJ2-3; D ambiguous. Trimming removed 1 base at V and 6 bases at J, with 7 bases between. The V gene's germline CDR1 is KGHDR and CDR2 SFDVKD. The CDR3 consists of 13 residues.

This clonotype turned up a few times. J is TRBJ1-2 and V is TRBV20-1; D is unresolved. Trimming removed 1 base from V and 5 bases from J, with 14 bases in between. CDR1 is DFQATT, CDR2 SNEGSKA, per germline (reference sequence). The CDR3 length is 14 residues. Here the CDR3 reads CSARGAPFGYGYTF. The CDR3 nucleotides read TGCAGTGCTAGAGGGGCCCCCTTTGGGTATGGCTACACCTTC.

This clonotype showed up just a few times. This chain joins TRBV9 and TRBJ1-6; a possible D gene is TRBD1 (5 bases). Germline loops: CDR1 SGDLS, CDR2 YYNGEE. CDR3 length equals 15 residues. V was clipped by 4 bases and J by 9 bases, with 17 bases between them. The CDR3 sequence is CASSQRGSGSSPLHF. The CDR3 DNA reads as TGTGCCAGCAGCCAAAGGGGCAGTGGTAGTTCACCCCTCCACTTT.

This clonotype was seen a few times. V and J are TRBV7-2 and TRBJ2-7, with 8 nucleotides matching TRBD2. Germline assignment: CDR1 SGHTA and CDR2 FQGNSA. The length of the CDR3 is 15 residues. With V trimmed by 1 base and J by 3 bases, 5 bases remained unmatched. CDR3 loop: CASSLGGGGNYEQYF. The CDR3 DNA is TGTGCCAGCAGCTTAGGGGGCGGGGGGAACTACGAGCAGTACTTC.

The CDR3 DNA is TGCAGTGCTAGTCCCGGGACAGGACCCTACAATGAGCAGTTCTTC. This sequence encodes CSASPGTGPYNEQFF. The chain is built from TRBV20-1 and TRBJ2-1; 8 positions match TRBD1. Unmatched junction bases numbered 6, after V lost 3 bases and J lost 2 bases. The CDR3 sequence is 15 residues long. From germline, CDR1 is DFQATT and CDR2 SNEGSKA (reference sequence).

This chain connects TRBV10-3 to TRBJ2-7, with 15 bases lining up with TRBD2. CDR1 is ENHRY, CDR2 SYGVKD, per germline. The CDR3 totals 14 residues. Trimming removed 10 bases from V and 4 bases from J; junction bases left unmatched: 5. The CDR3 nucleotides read TGTGCCACCCTCGGGACTAGCGGGGGGTACGAGCAGTACTTC. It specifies CATLGTSGGYEQYF.

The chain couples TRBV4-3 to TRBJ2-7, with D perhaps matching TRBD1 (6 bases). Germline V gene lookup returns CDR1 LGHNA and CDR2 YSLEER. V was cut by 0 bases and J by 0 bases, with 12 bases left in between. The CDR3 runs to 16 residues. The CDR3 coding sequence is TGCGCCAGCAGCCAAGATCTCCGGGACAACTCCTACGAGCAGTACTTC. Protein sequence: CASSQDLRDNSYEQYF.

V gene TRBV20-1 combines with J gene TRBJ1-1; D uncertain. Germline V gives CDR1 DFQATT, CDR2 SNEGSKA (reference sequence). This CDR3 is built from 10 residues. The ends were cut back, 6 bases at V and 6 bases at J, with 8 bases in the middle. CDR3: CSAVRAEAFF. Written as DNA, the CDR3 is TGCAGTGCGGTGAGGGCTGAAGCTTTCTTT.

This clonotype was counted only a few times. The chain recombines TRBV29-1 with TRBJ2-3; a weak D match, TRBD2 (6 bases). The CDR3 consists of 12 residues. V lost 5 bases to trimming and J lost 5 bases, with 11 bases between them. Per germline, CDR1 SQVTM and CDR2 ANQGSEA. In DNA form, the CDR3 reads TGCAGCGTTCGGGGGTCCAAAGATACGCAGTATTTT. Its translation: CSVRGSKDTQYF.

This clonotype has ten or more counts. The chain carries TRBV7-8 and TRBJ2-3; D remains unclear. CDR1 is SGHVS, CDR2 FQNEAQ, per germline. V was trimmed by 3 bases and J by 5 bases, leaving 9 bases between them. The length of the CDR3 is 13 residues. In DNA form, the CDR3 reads TGTGCCAGCAGCTTTTACCGTATAGATACGCAGTATTTT. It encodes CASSFYRIDTQYF.

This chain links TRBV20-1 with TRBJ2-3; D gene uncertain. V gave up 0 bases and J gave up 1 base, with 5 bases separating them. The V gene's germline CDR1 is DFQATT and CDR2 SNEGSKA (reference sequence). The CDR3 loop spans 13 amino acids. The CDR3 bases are TGCAGTGCTAGAGATTGGGGCACAGATACGCAGTATTTT. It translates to CSARDWGTDTQYF.

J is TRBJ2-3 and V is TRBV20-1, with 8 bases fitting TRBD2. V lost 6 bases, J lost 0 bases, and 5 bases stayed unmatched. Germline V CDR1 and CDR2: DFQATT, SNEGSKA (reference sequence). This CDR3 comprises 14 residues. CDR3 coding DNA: TGCAGTGCGGGATCTAGCGGGAGCACAGATACGCAGTATTTT. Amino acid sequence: CSAGSSGSTDTQYF.

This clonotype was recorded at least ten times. CDR3 bases: TGTGCCAGCCGCGGCGGGGGCCTCACTGAAGCTTTCTTT. Its translation is CASRGGGLTEAFF. This chain joins TRBV27 and TRBJ1-1, with TRBD1 as a possible D gene (6 bases). V was clipped by 8 bases and J by 4 bases, with 14 bases between them. This CDR3 region has 13 residues. Germline V gene data show CDR1 as MNHEY and CDR2 as SMNVEV (reference sequence).